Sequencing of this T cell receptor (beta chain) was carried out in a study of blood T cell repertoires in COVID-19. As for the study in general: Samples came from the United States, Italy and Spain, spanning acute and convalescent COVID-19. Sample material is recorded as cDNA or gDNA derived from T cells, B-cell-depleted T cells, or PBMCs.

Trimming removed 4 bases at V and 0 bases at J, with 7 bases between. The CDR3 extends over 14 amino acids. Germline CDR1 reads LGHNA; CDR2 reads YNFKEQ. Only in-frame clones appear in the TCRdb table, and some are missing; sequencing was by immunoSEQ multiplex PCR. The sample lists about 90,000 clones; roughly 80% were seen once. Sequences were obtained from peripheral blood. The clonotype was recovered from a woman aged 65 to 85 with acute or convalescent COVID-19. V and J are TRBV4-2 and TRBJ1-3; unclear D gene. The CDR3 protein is CASSPKNSGNTIYF. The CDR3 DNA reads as TGTGCCAGCAGCCCTAAAAACTCTGGAAACACCATATATTTT.